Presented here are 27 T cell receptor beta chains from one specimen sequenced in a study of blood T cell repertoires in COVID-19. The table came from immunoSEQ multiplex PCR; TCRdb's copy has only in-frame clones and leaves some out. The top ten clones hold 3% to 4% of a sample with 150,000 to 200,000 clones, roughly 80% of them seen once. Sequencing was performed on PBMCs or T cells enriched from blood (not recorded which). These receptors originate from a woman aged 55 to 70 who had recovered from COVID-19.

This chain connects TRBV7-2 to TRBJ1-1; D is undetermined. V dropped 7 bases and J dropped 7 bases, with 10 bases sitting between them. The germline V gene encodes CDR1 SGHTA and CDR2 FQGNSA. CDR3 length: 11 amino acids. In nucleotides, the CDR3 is TGTGCCAGCACTATTAACGGTGAAGCTTTCTTT. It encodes CASTINGEAFF.

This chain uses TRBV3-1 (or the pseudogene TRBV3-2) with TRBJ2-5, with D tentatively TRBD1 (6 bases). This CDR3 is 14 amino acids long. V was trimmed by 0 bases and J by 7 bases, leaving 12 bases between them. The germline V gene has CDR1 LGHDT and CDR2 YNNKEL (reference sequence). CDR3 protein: CASSQDAGVGTQYF. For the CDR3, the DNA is TGTGCCAGCAGCCAAGATGCAGGGGTGGGGACCCAGTACTTC.

The CDR3 loop is CASSYSGQGSHQPQHF. DNA for the CDR3: TGTGCCAGCAGTTACTCGGGACAGGGGTCCCATCAGCCCCAGCATTTT. The J gene is TRBJ1-5, the V gene TRBV6-5; TRBD1 agrees at 10 bases. In germline, CDR1 is MNHEY, CDR2 SVGAGI. The CDR3 has 16 amino acids. V trimming: 0 bases; J trimming: 5 bases; junction bases outside the gene matches: 4.

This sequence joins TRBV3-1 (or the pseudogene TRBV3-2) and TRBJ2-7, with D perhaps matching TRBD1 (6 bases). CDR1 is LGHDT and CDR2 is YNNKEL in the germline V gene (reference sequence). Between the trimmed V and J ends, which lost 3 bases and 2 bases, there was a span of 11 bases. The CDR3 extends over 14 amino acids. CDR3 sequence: CASSQRDKPYEQYF. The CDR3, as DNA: TGTGCCAGCAGCCAGAGGGACAAGCCCTACGAGCAGTACTTC.

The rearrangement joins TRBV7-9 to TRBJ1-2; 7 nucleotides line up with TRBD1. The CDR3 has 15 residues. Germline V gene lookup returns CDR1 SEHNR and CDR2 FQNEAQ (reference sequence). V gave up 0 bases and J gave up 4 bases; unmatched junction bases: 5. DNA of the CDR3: TGTGCCAGCAGCTTAGCGCCTGACAGGGTCTATGGCTACACCTTC. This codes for CASSLAPDRVYGYTF.

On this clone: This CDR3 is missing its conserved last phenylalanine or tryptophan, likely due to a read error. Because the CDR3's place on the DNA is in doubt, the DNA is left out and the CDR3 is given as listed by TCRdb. CDR3 region: CASSPIGGD. The J gene is TRBJ1-2, the V gene TRBV23-1. TRBV23-1 falls under the ORF class, with uncertain function. The CDR3 is 9 amino acids in total, end residues counted.

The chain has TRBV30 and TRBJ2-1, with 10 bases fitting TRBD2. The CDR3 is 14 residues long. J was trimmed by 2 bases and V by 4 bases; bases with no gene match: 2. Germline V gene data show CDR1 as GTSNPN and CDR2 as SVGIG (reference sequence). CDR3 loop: CAWKLAGTYNEQFF. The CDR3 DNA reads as TGTGCCTGGAAACTAGCGGGGACCTACAATGAGCAGTTCTTC.

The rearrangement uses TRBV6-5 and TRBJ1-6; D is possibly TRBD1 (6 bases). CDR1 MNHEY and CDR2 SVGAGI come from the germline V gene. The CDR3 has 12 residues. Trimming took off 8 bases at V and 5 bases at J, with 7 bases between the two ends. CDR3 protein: CASGQNNSPLHF. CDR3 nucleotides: TGTGCCAGCGGACAGAATAATTCACCCCTCCACTTT.

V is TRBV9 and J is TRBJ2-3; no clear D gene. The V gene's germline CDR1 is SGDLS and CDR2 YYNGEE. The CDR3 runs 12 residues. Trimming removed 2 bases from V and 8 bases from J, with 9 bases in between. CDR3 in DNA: TGTGCCAGCAGCGTCCAGGCTGGTACGCAGTATTTT. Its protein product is CASSVQAGTQYF.

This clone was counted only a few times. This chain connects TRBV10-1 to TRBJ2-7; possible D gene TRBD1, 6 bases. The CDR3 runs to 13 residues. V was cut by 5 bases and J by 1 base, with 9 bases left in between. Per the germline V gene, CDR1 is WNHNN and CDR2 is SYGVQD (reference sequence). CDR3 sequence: CASSSGDSYEQYF. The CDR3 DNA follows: TGCGCCAGCAGTTCAGGGGATTCCTACGAGCAGTACTTC.

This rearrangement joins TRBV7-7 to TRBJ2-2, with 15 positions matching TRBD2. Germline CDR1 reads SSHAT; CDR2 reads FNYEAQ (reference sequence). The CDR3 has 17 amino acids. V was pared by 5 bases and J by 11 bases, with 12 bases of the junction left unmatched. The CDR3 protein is CASSPGTSGGHWSELFF. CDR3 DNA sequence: TGTGCCAGCAGCCCCGGGACTAGCGGGGGGCACTGGTCCGAGCTGTTTTTT.

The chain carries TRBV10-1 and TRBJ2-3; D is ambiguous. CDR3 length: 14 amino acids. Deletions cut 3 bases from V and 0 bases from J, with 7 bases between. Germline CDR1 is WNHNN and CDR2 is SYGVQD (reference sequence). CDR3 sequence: CASSDLKSTDTQYF. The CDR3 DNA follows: TGCGCCAGCAGTGATCTAAAAAGCACAGATACGCAGTATTTT.

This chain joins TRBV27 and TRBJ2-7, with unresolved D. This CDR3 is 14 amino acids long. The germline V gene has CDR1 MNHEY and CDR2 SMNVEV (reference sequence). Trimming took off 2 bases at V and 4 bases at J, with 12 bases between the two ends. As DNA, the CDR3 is TGTGCCAGCAGTTTACGGCCAGGCCCATACGAGCAGTACTTC. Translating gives CASSLRPGPYEQYF.

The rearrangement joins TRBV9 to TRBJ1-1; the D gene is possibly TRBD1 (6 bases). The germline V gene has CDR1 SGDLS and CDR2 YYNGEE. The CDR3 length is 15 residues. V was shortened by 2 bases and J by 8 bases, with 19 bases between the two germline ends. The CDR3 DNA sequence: TGTGCCAGCAGCGTCAACCCCGGGACAAGGAGGGAAGCTTTCTTT. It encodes CASSVNPGTRREAFF.

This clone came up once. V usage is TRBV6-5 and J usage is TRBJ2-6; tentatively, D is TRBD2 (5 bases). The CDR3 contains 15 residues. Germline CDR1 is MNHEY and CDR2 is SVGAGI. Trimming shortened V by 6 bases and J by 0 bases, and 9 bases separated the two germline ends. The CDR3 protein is CASRGVSSGANVLTF. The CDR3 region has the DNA TGTGCCAGCAGGGGAGTCAGCTCTGGGGCCAACGTCCTGACTTTC.

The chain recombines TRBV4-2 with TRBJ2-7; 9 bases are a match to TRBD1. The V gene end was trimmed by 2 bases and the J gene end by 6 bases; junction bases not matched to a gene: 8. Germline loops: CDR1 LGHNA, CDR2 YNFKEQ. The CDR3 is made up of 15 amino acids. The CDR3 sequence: CASSQYPGQGGEQYF. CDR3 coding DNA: TGTGCCAGCAGCCAATATCCGGGACAGGGTGGCGAGCAGTACTTC.

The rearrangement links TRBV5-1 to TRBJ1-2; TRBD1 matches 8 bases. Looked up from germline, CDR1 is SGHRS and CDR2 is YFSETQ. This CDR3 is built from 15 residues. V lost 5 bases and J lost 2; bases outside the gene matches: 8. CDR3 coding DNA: TGCGCCAGCAGACTTGGGCAGGGGGCAAACTATGGCTACACCTTC. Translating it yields CASRLGQGANYGYTF.

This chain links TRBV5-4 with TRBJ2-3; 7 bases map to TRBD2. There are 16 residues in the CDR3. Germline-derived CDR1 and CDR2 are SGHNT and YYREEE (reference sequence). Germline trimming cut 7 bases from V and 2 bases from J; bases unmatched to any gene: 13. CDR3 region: CASHNRGRGITDTQYF. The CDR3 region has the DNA TGTGCCAGCCATAACCGAGGGCGGGGGATCACAGATACGCAGTATTTT.

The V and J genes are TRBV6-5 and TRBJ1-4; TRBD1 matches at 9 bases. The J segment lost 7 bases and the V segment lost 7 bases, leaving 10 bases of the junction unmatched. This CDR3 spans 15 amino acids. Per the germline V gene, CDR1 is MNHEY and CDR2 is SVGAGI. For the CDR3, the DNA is TGTGCCAGCACCTCAACCGGGACAGGGAGTGAAAAACTGTTTTTT. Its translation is CASTSTGTGSEKLFF.

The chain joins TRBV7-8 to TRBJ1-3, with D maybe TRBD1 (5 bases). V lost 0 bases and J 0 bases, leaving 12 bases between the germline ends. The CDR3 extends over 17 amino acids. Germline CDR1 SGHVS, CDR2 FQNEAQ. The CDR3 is CASSLAGASGSGNTIYF. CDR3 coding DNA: TGTGCCAGCAGCTTAGCAGGGGCCTCTGGCTCTGGAAACACCATATATTTT.

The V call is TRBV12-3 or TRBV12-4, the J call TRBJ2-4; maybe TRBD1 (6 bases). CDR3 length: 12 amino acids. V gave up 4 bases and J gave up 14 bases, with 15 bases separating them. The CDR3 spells CASSSQYRVKYF. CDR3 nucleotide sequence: TGTGCCAGCAGTTCCCAGTACAGGGTTAAGTACTTC.

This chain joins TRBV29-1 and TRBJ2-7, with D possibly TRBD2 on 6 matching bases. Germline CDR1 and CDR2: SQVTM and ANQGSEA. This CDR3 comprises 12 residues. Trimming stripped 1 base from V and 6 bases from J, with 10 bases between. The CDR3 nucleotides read TGCAGCGTTGAAGGAGGAGGGAGCGAGCAGTACTTC. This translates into CSVEGGGSEQYF.

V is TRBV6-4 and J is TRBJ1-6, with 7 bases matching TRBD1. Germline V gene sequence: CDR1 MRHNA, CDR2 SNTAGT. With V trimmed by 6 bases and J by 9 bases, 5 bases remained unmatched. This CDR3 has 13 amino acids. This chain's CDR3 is CASSGTDRSPLHF. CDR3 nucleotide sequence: TGTGCCAGCAGCGGGACAGACCGTTCACCCCTCCACTTT.

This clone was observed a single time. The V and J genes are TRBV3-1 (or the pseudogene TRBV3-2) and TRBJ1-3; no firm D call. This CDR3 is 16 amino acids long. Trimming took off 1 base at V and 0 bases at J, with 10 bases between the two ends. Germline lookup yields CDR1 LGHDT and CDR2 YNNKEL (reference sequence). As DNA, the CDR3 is TGTGCCAGCAGCCAAGGTCACTTCTTCTCTGGAAACACCATATATTTT. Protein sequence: CASSQGHFFSGNTIYF.

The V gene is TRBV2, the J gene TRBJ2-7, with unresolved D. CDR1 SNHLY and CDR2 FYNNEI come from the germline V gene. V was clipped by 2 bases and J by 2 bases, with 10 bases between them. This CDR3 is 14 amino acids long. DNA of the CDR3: TGTGCCAGCAGTGAAAGGTCAGGCCCCTACGAGCAGTACTTC. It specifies CASSERSGPYEQYF.

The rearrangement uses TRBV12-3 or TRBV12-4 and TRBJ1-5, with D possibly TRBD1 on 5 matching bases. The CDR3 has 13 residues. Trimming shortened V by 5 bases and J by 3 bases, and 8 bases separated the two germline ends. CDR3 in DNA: TGTGCCAGCAGTCGGGGGATCAATCAGCCCCAGCATTTT. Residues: CASSRGINQPQHF.

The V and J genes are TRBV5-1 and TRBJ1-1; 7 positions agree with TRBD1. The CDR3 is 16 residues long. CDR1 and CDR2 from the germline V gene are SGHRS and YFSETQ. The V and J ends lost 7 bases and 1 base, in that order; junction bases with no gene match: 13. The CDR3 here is CASAHSSTGTNTEAFF. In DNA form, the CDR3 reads TGCGCCAGCGCCCACAGCTCGACAGGGACGAACACTGAAGCTTTCTTT.